One T cell receptor beta chain is described in this entry. The antigen is undetermined. The data stem from a study of cytomegalovirus exposure and HLA in healthy donors. Findings and limits, study-wide: A later analysis appeared to link common viral pathogens to several of the most significant clusters. Later on, a genetic analysis was performed. It linked a missense variant in DCLRE1C with V- and J-gene trimming of TCR beta. TRBV6-2, TRBV6-3 and other indistinguishable V segments were excluded.

Germline CDR1 reads SEHNR; CDR2 reads FQNEAQ (reference sequence). This CDR3 region has 15 residues. J lost 4 bases, V lost 5 bases, and 6 bases had no gene match. Primers included in the PCR were 60 Vbeta and 13 Jbeta primers. Measured with immunoSEQ multiplex PCR; TCRdb has only the in-frame clones, and not every one. The profile shows roughly 200,000 clones, more than 65% of them singletons. The chain combines TRBV7-9 with TRBJ1-3; 9 bases align to TRBD1. The sequence derives from a girl aged 5-17 years in good health and CMV-seropositive. Sequenced sample: PBMCs. The chain's CDR3 is CASSETGGLGNTIYF. CDR3 sequence (DNA): TGTGCCAGCAGCGAGACAGGGGGTCTAGGAAACACCATATATTTT.